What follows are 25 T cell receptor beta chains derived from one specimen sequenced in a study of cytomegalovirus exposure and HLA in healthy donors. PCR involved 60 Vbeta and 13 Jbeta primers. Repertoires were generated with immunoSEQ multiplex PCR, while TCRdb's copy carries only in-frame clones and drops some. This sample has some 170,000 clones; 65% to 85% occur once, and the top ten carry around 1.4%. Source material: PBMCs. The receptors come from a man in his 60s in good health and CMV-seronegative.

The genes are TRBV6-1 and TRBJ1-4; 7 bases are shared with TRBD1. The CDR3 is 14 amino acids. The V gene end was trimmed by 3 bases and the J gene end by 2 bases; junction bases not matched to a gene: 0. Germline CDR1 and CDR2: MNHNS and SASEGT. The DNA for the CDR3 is TGTGCCAGCAGTGAGACAGGGACTAATGAAAAACTGTTTTTT. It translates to CASSETGTNEKLFF.

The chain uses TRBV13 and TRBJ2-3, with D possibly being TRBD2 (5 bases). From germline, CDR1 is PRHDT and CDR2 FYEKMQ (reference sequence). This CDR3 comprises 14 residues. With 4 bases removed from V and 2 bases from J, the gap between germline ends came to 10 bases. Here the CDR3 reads CASSWRRDTDTQYF. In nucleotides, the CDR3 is TGTGCCAGCAGCTGGAGACGGGACACAGATACGCAGTATTTT.

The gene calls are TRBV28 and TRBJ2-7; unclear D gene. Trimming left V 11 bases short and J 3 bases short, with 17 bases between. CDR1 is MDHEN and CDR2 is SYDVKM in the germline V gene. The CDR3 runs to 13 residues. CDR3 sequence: CAVFGVLRYEQYF. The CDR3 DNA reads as TGTGCCGTTTTCGGAGTCCTTCGCTACGAGCAGTACTTC.

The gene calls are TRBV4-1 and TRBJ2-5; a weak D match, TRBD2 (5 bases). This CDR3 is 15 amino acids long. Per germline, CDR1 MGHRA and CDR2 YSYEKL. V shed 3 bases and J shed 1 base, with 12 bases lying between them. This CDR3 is CASSQPTKTQETQYF. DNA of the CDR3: TGCGCCAGCAGCCAGCCGACTAAGACCCAAGAGACCCAGTACTTC.

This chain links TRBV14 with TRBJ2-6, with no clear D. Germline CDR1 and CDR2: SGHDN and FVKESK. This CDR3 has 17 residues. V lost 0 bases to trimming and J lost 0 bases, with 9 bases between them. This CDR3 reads CASSQEAPGSGANVLTF. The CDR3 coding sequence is TGTGCCAGCAGCCAAGAAGCACCGGGCTCTGGGGCCAACGTCCTGACTTTC.

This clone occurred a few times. CDR3 amino acids: CASSGEAGVHSPLHF. DNA of the CDR3: TGTGCCAGCAGTGGAGAGGCAGGGGTGCATTCACCCCTCCACTTT. This chain links TRBV2 with TRBJ1-6, with D tentatively TRBD1 (6 bases). V was pared by 4 bases and J by 8 bases, with 15 bases between. Germline V gene lookup returns CDR1 SNHLY and CDR2 FYNNEI. There are 15 residues in the CDR3. Supplemented by reference TRBV2 and TRBJ1-6, the full variable domain reads EPEVTQTPSHQVTQMGQEVILRCVPISNHLYFYWYRQILGQKVEFLVSFYNNEISEKSEIFDDQFSVERPDGSNFTLKIRSTKLEDSAMYFCASSGEAGVHSPLHFGNGTRLTVT.

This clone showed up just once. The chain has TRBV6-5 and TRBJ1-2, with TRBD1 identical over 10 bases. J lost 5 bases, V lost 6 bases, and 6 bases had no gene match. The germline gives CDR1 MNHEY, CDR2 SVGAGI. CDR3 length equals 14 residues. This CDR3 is CASSFDRGPYGYTF. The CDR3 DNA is TGTGCCAGCAGCTTCGACAGGGGGCCTTATGGCTACACCTTC.

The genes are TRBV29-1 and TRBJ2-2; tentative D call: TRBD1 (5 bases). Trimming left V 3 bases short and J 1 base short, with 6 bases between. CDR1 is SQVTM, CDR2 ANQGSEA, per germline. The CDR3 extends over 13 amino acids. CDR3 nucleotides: TGCAGCGTTGACGGACAGAACACCGGGGAGCTGTTTTTT. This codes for CSVDGQNTGELFF.

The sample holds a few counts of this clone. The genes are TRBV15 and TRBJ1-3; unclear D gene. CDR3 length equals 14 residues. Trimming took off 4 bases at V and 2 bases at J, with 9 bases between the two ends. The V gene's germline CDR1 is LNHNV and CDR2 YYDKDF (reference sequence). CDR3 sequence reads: CATSTGNTGNTIYF. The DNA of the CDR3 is TGTGCCACCAGCACCGGGAATACTGGAAACACCATATATTTT.

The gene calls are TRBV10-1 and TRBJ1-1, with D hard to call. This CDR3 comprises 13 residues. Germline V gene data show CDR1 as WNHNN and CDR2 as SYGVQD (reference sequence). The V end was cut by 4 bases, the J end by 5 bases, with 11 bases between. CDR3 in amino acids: CASSVGRDTEAFF. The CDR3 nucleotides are TGCGCCAGCAGTGTAGGGAGGGATACTGAAGCTTTCTTT.

CDR3 bases: TGTGCCAGTAGTCCCTCCGACAGGGGGTACGAGCAGTACTTC. Translated: CASSPSDRGYEQYF. The V call is TRBV19, the J call TRBJ2-7, with 9 bases matching TRBD1. CDR1 LNHDA and CDR2 SQIVND come from the germline V gene (reference sequence). This CDR3 is built from 14 residues. V trimming: 5 bases; J trimming: 4 bases; junction bases outside the gene matches: 6.

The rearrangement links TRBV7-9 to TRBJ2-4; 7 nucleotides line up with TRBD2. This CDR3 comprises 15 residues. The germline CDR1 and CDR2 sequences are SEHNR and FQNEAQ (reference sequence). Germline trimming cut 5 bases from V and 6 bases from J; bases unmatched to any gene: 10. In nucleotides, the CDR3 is TGTGCCAGCAGCCTCGGTACTAGCGCCCTAAACATTCAGTACTTC. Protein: CASSLGTSALNIQYF.

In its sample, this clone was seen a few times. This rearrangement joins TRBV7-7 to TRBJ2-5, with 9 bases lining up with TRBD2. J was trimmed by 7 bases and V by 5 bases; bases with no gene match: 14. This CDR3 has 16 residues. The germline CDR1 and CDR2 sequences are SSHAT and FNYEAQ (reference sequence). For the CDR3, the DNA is TGTGCCAGCAGCCCCCGGACTAGCGCCGCCCTTGGGACCCAGTACTTC. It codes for CASSPRTSAALGTQYF.

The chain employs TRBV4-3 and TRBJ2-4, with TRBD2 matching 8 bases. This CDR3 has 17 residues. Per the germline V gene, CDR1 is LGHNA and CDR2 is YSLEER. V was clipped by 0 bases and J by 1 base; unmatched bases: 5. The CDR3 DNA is TGCGCCAGCAGCCAAGATGATCTAGCGGGTGCCAAAAACATTCAGTACTTC. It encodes CASSQDDLAGAKNIQYF.

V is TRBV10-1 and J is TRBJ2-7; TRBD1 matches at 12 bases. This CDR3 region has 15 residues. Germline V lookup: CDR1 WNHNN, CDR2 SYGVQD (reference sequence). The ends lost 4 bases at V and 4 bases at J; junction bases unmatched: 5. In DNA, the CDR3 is TGCGCCAGCAGTGGAGTGGGACAGGGGGCATACGAGCAGTACTTC. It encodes CASSGVGQGAYEQYF.

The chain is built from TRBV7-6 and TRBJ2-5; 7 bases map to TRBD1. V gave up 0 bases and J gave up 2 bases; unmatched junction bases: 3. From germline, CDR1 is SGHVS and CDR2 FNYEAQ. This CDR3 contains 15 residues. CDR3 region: CASSLAGTDQETQYF. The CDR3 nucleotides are TGTGCCAGCAGCTTAGCCGGGACAGATCAAGAGACCCAGTACTTC.

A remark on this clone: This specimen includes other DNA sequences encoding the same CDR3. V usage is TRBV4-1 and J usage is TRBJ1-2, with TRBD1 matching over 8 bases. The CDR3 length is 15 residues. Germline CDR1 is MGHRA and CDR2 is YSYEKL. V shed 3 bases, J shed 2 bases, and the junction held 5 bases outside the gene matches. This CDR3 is CASSQPGQENYGYTF. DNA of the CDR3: TGCGCCAGCAGCCAGCCGGGACAGGAAAACTATGGCTACACCTTC.

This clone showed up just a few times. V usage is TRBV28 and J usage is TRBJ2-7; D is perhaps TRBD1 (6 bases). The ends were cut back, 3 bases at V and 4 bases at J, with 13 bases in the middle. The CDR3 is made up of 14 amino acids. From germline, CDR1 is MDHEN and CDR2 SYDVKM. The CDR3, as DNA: TGTGCCAGCAGTTTCCTACTCGGACAGTACGAGCAGTACTTC. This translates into CASSFLLGQYEQYF.

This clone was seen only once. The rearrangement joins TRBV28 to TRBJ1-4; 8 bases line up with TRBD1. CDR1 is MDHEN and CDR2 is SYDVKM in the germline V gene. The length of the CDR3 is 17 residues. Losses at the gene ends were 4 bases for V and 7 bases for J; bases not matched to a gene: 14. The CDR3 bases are TGTGCCAGCAGTTGGGCCCCGCAGGGGGCGGCGGGTGAAAAACTGTTTTTT. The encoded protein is CASSWAPQGAAGEKLFF. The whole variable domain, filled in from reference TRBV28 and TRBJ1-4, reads DVKVTQSSRYLVKRTGEKVFLECVQDMDHENMFWYRQDPGLGLRLIYFSYDVKMKEKGDIPEGYSVSREKKERFSLILESASTNQTSMYLCASSWAPQGAAGEKLFFGSGTQLSVL.

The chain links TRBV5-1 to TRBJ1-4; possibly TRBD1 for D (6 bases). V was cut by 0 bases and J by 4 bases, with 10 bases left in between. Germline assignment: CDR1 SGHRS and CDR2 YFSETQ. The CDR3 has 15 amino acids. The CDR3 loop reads CASSLAQGINEKLFF. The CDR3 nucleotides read TGCGCCAGCAGCTTGGCTCAGGGGATTAATGAAAAACTGTTTTTT.

CDR3 DNA: TGCGCCAGCAGTGGACAGTTCAATCAGCCCCAGCATTTT. Encoded protein: CASSGQFNQPQHF. The chain employs TRBV10-2 and TRBJ1-5, with a weak D call TRBD1 (5 bases). V was trimmed by 4 bases and J by 3 bases, leaving 7 bases between them. Looked up from germline, CDR1 is WSHSY and CDR2 is SAAADI. The CDR3 sequence is 13 residues long.

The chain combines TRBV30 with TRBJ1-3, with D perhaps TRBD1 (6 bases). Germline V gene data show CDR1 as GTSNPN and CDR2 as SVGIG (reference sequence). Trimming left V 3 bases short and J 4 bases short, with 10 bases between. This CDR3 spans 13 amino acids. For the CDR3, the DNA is TGTGCCTGGAGAATAGGGGGAGGAAACACCATATATTTT. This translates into CAWRIGGGNTIYF.

The CDR3 sequence: CASSLGTDNSPLHF. As DNA, the CDR3 is TGTGCCAGCAGTCTCGGGACAGATAATTCACCCCTCCACTTT. V gene TRBV28 combines with J gene TRBJ1-6; 7 nucleotides align to TRBD1. The germline V gene has CDR1 MDHEN and CDR2 SYDVKM. V lost 5 bases and J lost 5; bases outside the gene matches: 3. This CDR3 is 14 amino acids long.

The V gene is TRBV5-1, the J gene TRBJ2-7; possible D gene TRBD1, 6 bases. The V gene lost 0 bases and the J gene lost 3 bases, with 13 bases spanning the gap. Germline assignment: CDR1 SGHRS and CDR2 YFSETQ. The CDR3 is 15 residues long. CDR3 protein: CASSLVTGPNYEQYF. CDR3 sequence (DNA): TGCGCCAGCAGCTTGGTTACAGGGCCGAACTACGAGCAGTACTTC.

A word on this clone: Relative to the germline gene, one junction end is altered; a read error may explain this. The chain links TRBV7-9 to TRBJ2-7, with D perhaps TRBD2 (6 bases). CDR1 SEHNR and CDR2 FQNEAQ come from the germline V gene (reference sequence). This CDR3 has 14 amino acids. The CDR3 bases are TGTTCCAGCAGCTTAGCGGAGATCGCCTACGAGCAGTACTTC. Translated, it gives CSSSLAEIAYEQYF.